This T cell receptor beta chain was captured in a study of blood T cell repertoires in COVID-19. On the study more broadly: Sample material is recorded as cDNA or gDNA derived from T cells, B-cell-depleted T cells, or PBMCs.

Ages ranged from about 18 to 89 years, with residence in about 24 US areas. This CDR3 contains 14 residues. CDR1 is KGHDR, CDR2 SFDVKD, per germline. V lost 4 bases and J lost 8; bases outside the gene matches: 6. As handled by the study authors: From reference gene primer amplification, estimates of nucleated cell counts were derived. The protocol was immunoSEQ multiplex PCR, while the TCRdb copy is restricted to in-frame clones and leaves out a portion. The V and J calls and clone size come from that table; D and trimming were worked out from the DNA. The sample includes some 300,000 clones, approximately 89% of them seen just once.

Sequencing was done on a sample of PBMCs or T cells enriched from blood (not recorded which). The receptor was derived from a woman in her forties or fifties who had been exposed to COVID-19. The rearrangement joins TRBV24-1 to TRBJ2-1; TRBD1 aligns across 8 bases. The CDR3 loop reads CATSDTYRGDEQFF. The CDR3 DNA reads TGTGCCACCAGTGACACCTACAGGGGGGATGAGCAGTTCTTC.